The next 21 T cell receptor beta chains were all read from a single sample in a study. Using its own MiXCR run on the 5' RACE reads, TCRdb lists one record per CDR3 protein. The sample consists of roughly 6,100 distinct CDR3 sequences, 69% of them appearing once. The specimen sequenced was memory CD4+ T cells sorted from a lymph node. The subset was: memory CD4+ T cells, CD4+CD45RO+CD25-. The receptor source for this set is a female donor with breast cancer.

The CDR3 region has the DNA TGCAGTGCCACACAGGGATCAGGGGGCACTGAAGCTTTCTTT. Its translation is CSATQGSGGTEAFF. The chain carries TRBV20-1 and TRBJ1-1, with TRBD1 matching over 7 bases. Germline CDR1 DFQATT, CDR2 SNEGSKA (reference sequence). V shed 6 bases and J 4 bases; nucleotides not matched to a gene: 11. The CDR3 loop spans 14 amino acids.

V usage is TRBV20-1 and J usage is TRBJ2-7; 8 bases map to TRBD2. CDR1 and CDR2 (germline): DFQATT, SNEGSKA (reference sequence). The CDR3 spans 13 residues. V shed 6 bases and J 4 bases; nucleotides not matched to a gene: 8. The CDR3 sequence: CSAYSGVPYEQYF. In DNA, the CDR3 is TGCAGTGCCTATAGCGGGGTGCCTTACGAGCAGTACTTC.

About this clonotype itself: Sequence at one end of the junction differs from germline and may be a read error. The chain joins TRBV4-1 to TRBJ1-2; D not certain. The V gene's germline CDR1 is MGHRA and CDR2 YSYEKL. There are 13 residues in the CDR3. The CDR3 coding sequence is TGTGCCAGCAGCCAAGACACTAGCTATGGCTACACCTTC. Protein: CASSQDTSYGYTF.

This clonotype was detected a few times. This rearrangement joins TRBV28 to TRBJ1-5; possibly TRBD1 for D (5 bases). This CDR3 has 16 amino acids. V lost 5 bases to trimming and J lost 4 bases, with 18 bases between them. In germline, CDR1 is MDHEN, CDR2 SYDVKM. For the CDR3, the DNA is TGTGCCAGCAGTCCGGGACCTCAGGACGGTAATCAGCCCCAGCATTTT. It yields the protein CASSPGPQDGNQPQHF.

This clonotype was seen a few times. The chain combines TRBV20-1 with TRBJ1-1; 7 bases agree with TRBD1. Unmatched junction bases numbered 13, after V lost 4 bases and J lost 5 bases. CDR3 size: 15 residues. Germline loops: CDR1 DFQATT, CDR2 SNEGSKA (reference sequence). The CDR3: CSAKQGNGIGTEAFF. For the CDR3, the DNA is TGCAGTGCTAAACAGGGGAACGGGATCGGAACTGAAGCTTTCTTT.

This rearrangement joins TRBV11-3 to TRBJ1-4, with D perhaps TRBD1 (5 bases). Germline V CDR1 and CDR2: SGHNT, YENEEA. The CDR3 is made up of 15 amino acids. Trimming took off 1 base at V and 3 bases at J, with 9 bases between the two ends. The CDR3 loop is CASSLGQSSNEKLFF. In nucleotides, the CDR3 is TGTGCCAGCAGCTTAGGACAGTCGTCTAATGAAAAACTGTTTTTT.

The rearrangement links TRBV20-1 to TRBJ2-1, with TRBD1 matching 9 bases. V dropped 7 bases and J dropped 5; count of bases not matched to a gene: 12. CDR3 size: 15 residues. The germline gives CDR1 DFQATT, CDR2 SNEGSKA (reference sequence). Here the CDR3 reads CSDTPWGTGNNEQFF. The CDR3 region has the DNA TGCAGTGACACACCGTGGGGGACAGGGAACAATGAGCAGTTCTTC.

The rearrangement uses TRBV28 and TRBJ1-6, with D tentatively TRBD1 (6 bases). The CDR3 is 14 amino acids. Trimming left V 4 bases short and J 8 bases short, with 12 bases between. Per germline, CDR1 MDHEN and CDR2 SYDVKM. The CDR3, as DNA: TGTGCCAGCAGTTCCCCCGGGACACATTCACCCCTCCACTTT. Protein product: CASSSPGTHSPLHF.

The CDR3 loop reads CASSYSRDRGYEQYF. As DNA, the CDR3 is TGTGCCAGCAGTTACTCGAGGGACAGGGGCTACGAGCAGTACTTC. The gene calls are TRBV6-5 and TRBJ2-7, with TRBD1 matching 10 bases. V was clipped by 0 bases and J by 3 bases; unmatched bases: 2. The length of the CDR3 is 15 residues. Germline CDR1 MNHEY, CDR2 SVGAGI.

This clonotype was picked up a small number of times. The V gene is TRBV7-2, the J gene TRBJ2-5; D is unclear. CDR1 and CDR2 from the germline V gene are SGHTA and FQGNSA. This CDR3 is 13 amino acids long. Between the trimmed V and J ends, which lost 2 bases and 1 base, there was a span of 5 bases. CDR3 in amino acids: CASSLMVQETQYF. Here the CDR3 DNA reads TGTGCCAGCAGCTTAATGGTCCAAGAGACCCAGTACTTC.

The gene calls are TRBV20-1 and TRBJ1-2; weak D call: TRBD1 (5 bases). Germline CDR1 and CDR2: DFQATT and SNEGSKA (reference sequence). Trimming left V 0 bases short and J 5 bases short, with 13 bases between. The CDR3 spans 14 residues. DNA for the CDR3: TGCAGTGCTAGAGATATTGGGGCAGGTTATGGCTACACCTTC. It codes for CSARDIGAGYGYTF.

The table lists this clonotype with a count of one. The V gene is TRBV25-1, the J gene TRBJ2-3; D is undetermined. V dropped 2 bases and J dropped 4 bases, with 4 bases sitting between them. The length of the CDR3 is 12 residues. From germline, CDR1 is MGHDK and CDR2 SYGVNS. CDR3 amino acids: CASSERADTQYF. The DNA for the CDR3 is TGTGCCAGCAGTGAACGAGCAGATACGCAGTATTTT.

The V gene is TRBV30, the J gene TRBJ1-2; D remains ambiguous. Trimming pared 3 bases from V and 3 bases from J, leaving 5 bases between. The CDR3 sequence is 11 residues long. Germline values: CDR1 GTSNPN, CDR2 SVGIG (reference sequence). CDR3 sequence reads: CAWSGYYGYTF. The DNA of the CDR3 is TGTGCCTGGAGCGGGTACTATGGCTACACCTTC.

This clonotype was seen a handful of times. The chain is built from TRBV5-1 and TRBJ2-3; D unresolved. V was pared by 5 bases and J by 4 bases, with 14 bases between. CDR1 is SGHRS and CDR2 is YFSETQ in the germline V gene. This CDR3 contains 14 residues. The CDR3 reads CASRKEISADTQYF. In DNA form, the CDR3 reads TGCGCCAGCAGAAAGGAGATAAGCGCAGATACGCAGTATTTT.

This CDR3 is CASSTRQRVGKNIQYF. The DNA of the CDR3 is TGTGCCAGCAGCACCCGACAGCGGGTCGGAAAAAACATTCAGTACTTC. V is TRBV5-5 and J is TRBJ2-4, with D perhaps matching TRBD2 (6 bases). CDR1 SGHKS and CDR2 YYEKEE come from the germline V gene (reference sequence). Trimming removed 4 bases from V and 4 bases from J, with 18 bases in between. CDR3 length: 16 amino acids.

The chain carries TRBV7-9 and TRBJ1-1; D gene unclear. This CDR3 spans 12 amino acids. Trimming cost V 7 bases and J 4 bases, with 10 bases left between them. Germline V lookup: CDR1 SEHNR, CDR2 FQNEAQ (reference sequence). CDR3 protein: CASIWGGTEAFF. The CDR3 nucleotides are TGTGCCAGCATCTGGGGAGGCACTGAAGCTTTCTTT.

The chain employs TRBV12-3 or TRBV12-4 and TRBJ2-2; 10 bases fit TRBD1. J gave up 6 bases and V 6 bases, and 7 bases lay outside the gene matches. The CDR3 runs to 15 residues. The CDR3 is CASRTGQGLAGELFF. Here the CDR3 DNA reads TGTGCCAGCAGAACGGGACAGGGGTTAGCCGGGGAGCTGTTTTTT.

The chain links TRBV6-5 to TRBJ2-3, with 7 bases lining up with TRBD1. V gave up 5 bases and J gave up 1 base; unmatched junction bases: 12. The germline gives CDR1 MNHEY, CDR2 SVGAGI. This CDR3 has 17 residues. The CDR3 is CASSPSQGVWGTDTQYF. The CDR3 DNA sequence: TGTGCCAGCAGTCCATCCCAGGGGGTCTGGGGCACAGATACGCAGTATTTT.

This chain uses TRBV12-3 or TRBV12-4 with TRBJ2-1; D gene uncertain. The germline V and J ends were trimmed by 3 bases and 12 bases, with 18 bases remaining between them. This CDR3 comprises 14 residues. The CDR3 is CASSFRNGKRGQFF. Written as DNA, the CDR3 is TGTGCCAGCAGTTTCCGAAATGGGAAGCGTGGGCAGTTCTTC.

This clonotype was counted only a few times. The V call is TRBV6-5, the J call TRBJ2-1, with D maybe TRBD2 (5 bases). Trimming took off 5 bases at V and 0 bases at J, with 14 bases between the two ends. The V gene's germline CDR1 is MNHEY and CDR2 SVGAGI. The CDR3 spans 16 residues. CDR3 region: CASSTSLAGSYNEQFF. The CDR3 bases are TGTGCCAGCAGTACATCCCTGGCGGGCTCCTACAATGAGCAGTTCTTC.

The V call is TRBV11-2, the J call TRBJ1-4; D is possibly TRBD1 (5 bases). Deletions cut 10 bases from V and 3 bases from J, with 12 bases between. The CDR3 loop spans 13 amino acids. Germline lookup yields CDR1 SGHAT and CDR2 FQNNGV. The CDR3 nucleotides read TGTGCCACCCGGCGGGGGGCTAATGAAAAACTGTTTTTT. Translation gives CATRRGANEKLFF.